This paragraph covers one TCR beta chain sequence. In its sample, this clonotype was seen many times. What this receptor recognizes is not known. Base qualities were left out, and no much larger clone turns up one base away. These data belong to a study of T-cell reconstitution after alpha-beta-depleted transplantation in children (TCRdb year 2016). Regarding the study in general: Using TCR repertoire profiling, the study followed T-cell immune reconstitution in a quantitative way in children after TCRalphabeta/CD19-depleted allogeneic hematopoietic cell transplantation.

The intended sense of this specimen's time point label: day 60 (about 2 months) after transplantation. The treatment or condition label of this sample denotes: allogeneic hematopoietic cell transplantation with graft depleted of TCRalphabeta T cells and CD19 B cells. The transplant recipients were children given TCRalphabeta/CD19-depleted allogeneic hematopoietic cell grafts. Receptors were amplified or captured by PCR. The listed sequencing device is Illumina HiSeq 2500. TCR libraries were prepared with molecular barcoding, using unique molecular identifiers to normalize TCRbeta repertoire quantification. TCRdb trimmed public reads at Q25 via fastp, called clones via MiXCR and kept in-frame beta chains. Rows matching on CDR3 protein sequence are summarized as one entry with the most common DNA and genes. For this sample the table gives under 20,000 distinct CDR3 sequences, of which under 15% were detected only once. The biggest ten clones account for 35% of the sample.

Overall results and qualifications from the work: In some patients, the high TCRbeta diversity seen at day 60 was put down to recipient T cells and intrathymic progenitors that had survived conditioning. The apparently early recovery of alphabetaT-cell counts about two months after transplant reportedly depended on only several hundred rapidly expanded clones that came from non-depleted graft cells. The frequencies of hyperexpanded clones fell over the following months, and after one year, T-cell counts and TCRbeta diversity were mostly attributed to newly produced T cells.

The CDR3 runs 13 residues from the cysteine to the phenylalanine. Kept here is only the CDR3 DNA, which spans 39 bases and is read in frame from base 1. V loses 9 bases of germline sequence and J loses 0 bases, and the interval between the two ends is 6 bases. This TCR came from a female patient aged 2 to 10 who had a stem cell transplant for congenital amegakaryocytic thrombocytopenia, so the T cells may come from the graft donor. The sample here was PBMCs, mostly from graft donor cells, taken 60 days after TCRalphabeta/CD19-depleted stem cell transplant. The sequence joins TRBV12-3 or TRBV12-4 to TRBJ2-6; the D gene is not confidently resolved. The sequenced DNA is TGTGCCAGTCTCCTCTCTGGGGCCAACGTCCTGACTTTC. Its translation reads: CASLLSGANVLTF.